The 12 T cell receptor beta chains below all came from one sample that was sequenced in a study of OX40 agonist ivuxolimab in advanced cancers. Profiling relied on immunoSEQ multiplex PCR, and the TCRdb table lists in-frame clones only, not all of them. The sample shows 10,000 to 15,000 clones, over 75% of them seen only once. The sample was CD4+ or CD8+ T cells sorted from blood, taken in a trial of the OX40 agonist ivuxolimab. The receptors stem from an adult with an advanced solid tumor such as melanoma, head and neck, liver or kidney cancer.

By sample fraction, this clone is large. The chain joins TRBV7-9 to TRBJ2-7; D is unclear. The CDR3 runs 12 residues. Trimming shortened V by 5 bases and J by 2 bases, and 7 bases separated the two germline ends. Germline V CDR1 and CDR2: SEHNR, FQNEAQ (reference sequence). The CDR3 coding sequence is TGTGCCAGCAGCGAAGCACCCTACGAGCAGTACTTC. It is translated as CASSEAPYEQYF.

The CDR3 DNA reads as TGTGCCAGCAGCCAAGAGAGCCCCCGCGGGGGTGGTTCAGATACGCAGTATTTT. Residues: CASSQESPRGGGSDTQYF. V gene TRBV4-2 combines with J gene TRBJ2-3; TRBD2 matches at 7 bases. J lost 4 bases, V lost 0 bases, and 13 bases had no gene match. Germline values: CDR1 LGHNA, CDR2 YNFKEQ. The CDR3 consists of 18 residues.

A remark on this clone: Lacking the conserved final phenylalanine or tryptophan, this CDR3 likely reflects a read error. The limits of the CDR3 on the DNA are not certain, so only TCRdb's listed CDR3 is given. The chain's CDR3 is CASSYLSGTAAVT. The rearrangement links TRBV6-5 to TRBJ1-1; no check of the table's D call, TRBD1, against the DNA was made. Both ends counted, the CDR3 spans 13 residues. Germline loops: CDR1 MNHEY, CDR2 SVGAGI.

The chain joins TRBV5-8 to TRBJ1-1; the match to TRBD1 covers 7 bases. Germline V gene sequence: CDR1 SGHTS, CDR2 YDEGEE. V gave up 4 bases and J gave up 4 bases; unmatched junction bases: 10. The CDR3 has 15 amino acids. CDR3: CASSHRDSRSTEAFF. The CDR3 DNA sequence: TGTGCCAGCAGCCATAGGGACAGTCGGAGCACTGAAGCTTTCTTT.

This rearrangement joins TRBV7-8 to TRBJ2-1, with 8 bases matching TRBD2. This CDR3 comprises 19 residues. The J segment lost 0 bases and the V segment lost 0 bases, leaving 10 bases of the junction unmatched. Germline V CDR1 and CDR2: SGHVS, FQNEAQ. The DNA of the CDR3 is TGTGCCAGCAGCTTAGCGCGGATTCTAGCGGGTGACTCCTACAATGAGCAGTTCTTC. It yields the protein CASSLARILAGDSYNEQFF.

The V and J genes are TRBV6-1 and TRBJ2-7, with D unresolved. The CDR3 sequence is 15 residues long. Germline CDR1 is MNHNS and CDR2 is SASEGT. Between the trimmed V and J ends, which lost 3 bases and 0 bases, there was a span of 12 bases. In nucleotides, the CDR3 is TGTGCCAGCAGTGATTATCGCATTGGCTCCTACGAGCAGTACTTC. Translating it yields CASSDYRIGSYEQYF.

This clone has only a few counts. The chain joins TRBV10-2 to TRBJ1-1, with D possibly matching TRBD1 (5 bases). The V and J ends lost 7 bases and 7 bases respectively, with 13 bases between them. Germline V gene lookup returns CDR1 WSHSY and CDR2 SAAADI. This CDR3 has 12 residues. CDR3 amino acids: CASTRDLLEAFF. The CDR3 coding sequence is TGCGCCAGCACACGGGACCTCCTTGAAGCTTTCTTT.

V gene TRBV9 combines with J gene TRBJ2-5; TRBD1 matches at 12 bases. Trimming cost V 2 bases and J 3 bases; bases outside gene matches: 2. This CDR3 contains 15 residues. CDR1 and CDR2 (germline): SGDLS, YYNGEE. The CDR3 DNA is TGTGCCAGCAGCGTCGGGACAGGGGGCGAAGAGACCCAGTACTTC. It is translated as CASSVGTGGEETQYF.

This clone was recorded only once. The chain has TRBV7-3 and TRBJ2-3; 9 bases fit TRBD2. The CDR3 covers 15 residues. After removal of 3 bases from V and 4 bases from J, the junction contained 5 bases not matched to a gene. CDR1 and CDR2 from the germline V gene are SGHTA and FQGTGA. The CDR3 spells CASSFGGGAADTQYF. As DNA, the CDR3 is TGTGCCAGCAGCTTTGGCGGGGGGGCCGCAGATACGCAGTATTTT.

This chain connects TRBV5-4 to TRBJ2-7; the match to TRBD2 covers 13 bases. With V trimmed by 4 bases and J by 7 bases, 8 bases remained unmatched. The germline CDR1 and CDR2 sequences are SGHNT and YYREEE (reference sequence). The CDR3 is made up of 15 amino acids. CDR3 loop: CASSQGLAGFEEQYF. In DNA form, the CDR3 reads TGTGCCAGCAGCCAGGGACTAGCGGGGTTTGAAGAGCAGTACTTC. The full variable domain, rest sourced from reference TRBV5-4 and TRBJ2-7, is ETGVTQSPTHLIKTRGQQVTLRCSSQSGHNTVSWYQQALGQGPQFIFQYYREEENGRGNFPPRFSGLQFPNYSSELNVNALELDDSALYLCASSQGLAGFEEQYFGPGTRLTVT.

This clone was seen only once. The chain uses TRBV9 and TRBJ2-3, with TRBD2 matching over 9 bases. Germline CDR1 and CDR2: SGDLS and YYNGEE. The CDR3 runs 18 residues. Trimming took 2 bases from V and 1 from J; bases not matched to a gene: 11. The CDR3 loop reads CASSVRGGGAVGTDTQYF. CDR3 in DNA: TGTGCCAGCAGCGTTCGAGGCGGGGGGGCTGTCGGCACAGATACGCAGTATTTT.

The V gene is TRBV7-8, the J gene TRBJ1-1, with D possibly matching TRBD1 (5 bases). The V and J ends lost 6 bases and 3 bases respectively, with 20 bases between them. The CDR3 is 16 residues long. Germline CDR1 is SGHVS and CDR2 is FQNEAQ. For the CDR3, the DNA is TGTGCCAGCAGTTTTCGGGGGGATGTGACGGACACTGAAGCTTTCTTT. Translated, it gives CASSFRGDVTDTEAFF. The variable domain in full, completed from reference TRBV7-8 and TRBJ1-1, reads GAGVSQSPRYKVAKRGQDVALRCDPISGHVSLFWYQQALGQGPEFLTYFQNEAQLDKSGLPSDRFFAERPEGSVSTLKIQRTQQEDSAVYLCASSFRGDVTDTEAFFGQGTRLTVV.